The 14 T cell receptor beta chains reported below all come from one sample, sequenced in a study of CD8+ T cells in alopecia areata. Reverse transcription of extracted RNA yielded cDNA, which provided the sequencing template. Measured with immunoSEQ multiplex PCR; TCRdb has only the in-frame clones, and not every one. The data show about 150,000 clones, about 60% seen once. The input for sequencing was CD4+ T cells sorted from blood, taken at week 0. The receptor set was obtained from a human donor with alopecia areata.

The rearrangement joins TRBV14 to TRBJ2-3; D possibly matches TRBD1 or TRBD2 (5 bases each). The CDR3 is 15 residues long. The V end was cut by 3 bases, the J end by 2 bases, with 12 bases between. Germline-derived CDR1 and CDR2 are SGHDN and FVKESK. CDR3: CASSHRELVTDTQYF. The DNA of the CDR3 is TGTGCCAGCAGCCACAGGGAGCTTGTCACAGATACGCAGTATTTT.

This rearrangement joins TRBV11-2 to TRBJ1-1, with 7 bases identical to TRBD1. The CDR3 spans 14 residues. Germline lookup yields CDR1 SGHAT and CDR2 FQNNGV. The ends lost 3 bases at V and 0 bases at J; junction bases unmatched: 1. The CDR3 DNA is TGTGCCAGCAGCTTGGGACAGTTGAACACTGAAGCTTTCTTT. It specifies CASSLGQLNTEAFF. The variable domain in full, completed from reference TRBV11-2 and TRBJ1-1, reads EAGVAQSPRYKIIEKRQSVAFWCNPISGHATLYWYQQILGQGPKLLIQFQNNGVVDDSQLPKDRFSAERLKGVDSTLKIQPAKLEDSAVYLCASSLGQLNTEAFFGQGTRLTVV.

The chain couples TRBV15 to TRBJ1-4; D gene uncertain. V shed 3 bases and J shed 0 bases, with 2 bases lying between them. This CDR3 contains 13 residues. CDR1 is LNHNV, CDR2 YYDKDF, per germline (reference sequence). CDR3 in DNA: TGTGCCACCAGCAGGGCAACTAATGAAAAACTGTTTTTT. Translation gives CATSRATNEKLFF.

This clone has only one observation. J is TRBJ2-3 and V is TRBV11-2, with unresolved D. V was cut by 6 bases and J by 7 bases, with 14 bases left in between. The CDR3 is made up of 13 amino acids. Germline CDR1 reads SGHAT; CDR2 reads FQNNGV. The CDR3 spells CASSPSILNTQYF. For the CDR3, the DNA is TGTGCCAGCAGTCCCTCGATCTTGAATACGCAGTATTTT.

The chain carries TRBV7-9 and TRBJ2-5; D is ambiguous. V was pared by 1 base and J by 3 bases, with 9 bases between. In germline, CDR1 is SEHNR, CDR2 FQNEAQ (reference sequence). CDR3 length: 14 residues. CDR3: CASSLGDKEETQYF. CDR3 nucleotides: TGTGCCAGCAGCTTAGGGGATAAGGAAGAGACCCAGTACTTC.

CDR3 nucleotides: TGCAGCGTGACGACAGCGGGAAACACCATATATTTT. It is translated as CSVTTAGNTIYF. The chain links TRBV29-1 to TRBJ1-3, with D possibly matching TRBD1 (5 bases). The germline V and J ends were trimmed by 6 bases and 4 bases, with 10 bases remaining between them. CDR3 length equals 12 residues. Germline V lookup: CDR1 SQVTM, CDR2 ANQGSEA.

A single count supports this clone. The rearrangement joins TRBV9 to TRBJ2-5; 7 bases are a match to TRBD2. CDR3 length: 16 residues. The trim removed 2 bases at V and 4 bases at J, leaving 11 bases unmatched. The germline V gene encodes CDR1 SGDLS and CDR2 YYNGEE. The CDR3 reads CASSVNSGGSRETQYF. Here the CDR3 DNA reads TGTGCCAGCAGCGTGAATTCCGGGGGGTCCCGAGAGACCCAGTACTTC.

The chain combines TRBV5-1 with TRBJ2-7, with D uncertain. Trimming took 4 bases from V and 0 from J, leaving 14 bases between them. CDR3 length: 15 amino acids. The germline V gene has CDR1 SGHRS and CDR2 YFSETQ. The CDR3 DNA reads TGCGCCAGCAGCCTAAGGAACGGTGACTCCTACGAGCAGTACTTC. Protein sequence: CASSLRNGDSYEQYF.

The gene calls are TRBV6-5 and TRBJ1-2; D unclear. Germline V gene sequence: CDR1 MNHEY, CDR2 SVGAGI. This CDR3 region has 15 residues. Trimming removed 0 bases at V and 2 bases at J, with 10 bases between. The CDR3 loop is CASSYSRFGNYGYTF. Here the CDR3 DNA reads TGTGCCAGCAGTTACTCGAGATTTGGGAACTATGGCTACACCTTC.

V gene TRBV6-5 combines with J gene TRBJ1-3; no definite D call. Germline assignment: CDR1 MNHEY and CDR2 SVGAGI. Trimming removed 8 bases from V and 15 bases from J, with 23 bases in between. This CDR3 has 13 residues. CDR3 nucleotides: TGTGCCAGCTCCATAGGACTGTCCCAAAGGGAATATTTT. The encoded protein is CASSIGLSQREYF.

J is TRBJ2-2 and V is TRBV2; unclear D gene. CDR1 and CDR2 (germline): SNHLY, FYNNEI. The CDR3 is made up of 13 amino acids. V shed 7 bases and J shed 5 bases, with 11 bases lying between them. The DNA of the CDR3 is TGTGCCAGCACCGAGATATCGACCGGGGAGCTGTTTTTT. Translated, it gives CASTEISTGELFF.

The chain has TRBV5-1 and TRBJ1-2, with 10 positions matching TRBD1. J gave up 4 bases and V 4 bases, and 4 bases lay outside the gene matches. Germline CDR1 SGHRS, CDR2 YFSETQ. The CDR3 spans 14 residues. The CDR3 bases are TGCGCCAGCAGCCAGCGGACAGGGGGCTATGGCTACACCTTC. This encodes CASSQRTGGYGYTF.

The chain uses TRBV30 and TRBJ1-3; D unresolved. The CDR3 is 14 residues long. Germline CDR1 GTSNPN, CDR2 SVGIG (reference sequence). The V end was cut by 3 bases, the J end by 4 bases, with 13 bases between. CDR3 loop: CAWSLGVGGNTIYF. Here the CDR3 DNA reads TGTGCCTGGAGCCTCGGGGTAGGCGGAAACACCATATATTTT.

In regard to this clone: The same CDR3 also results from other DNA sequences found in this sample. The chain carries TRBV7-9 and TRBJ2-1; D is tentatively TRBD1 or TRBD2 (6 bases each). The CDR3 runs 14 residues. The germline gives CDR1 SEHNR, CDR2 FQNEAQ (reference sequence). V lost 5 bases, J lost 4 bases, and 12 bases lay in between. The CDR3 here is CASSLTGTYNEQFF. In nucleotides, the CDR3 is TGTGCCAGCAGCCTTACAGGGACTTACAATGAGCAGTTCTTC.